The following is a TCR beta chain sequence with its context. The source of the sample is a study of T cell changes during pregnancy in multiple sclerosis. The CDR3 runs 16 residues. The germline CDR1 and CDR2 sequences are LNHNV and YYDKDF (reference sequence). V lost 0 bases to trimming and J lost 0 bases, with 6 bases between them. Method: immunoSEQ multiplex PCR; TCRdb's copy keeps in-frame clones and lacks some. The sample consists of roughly 38,000 clones, around 92% of them appearing once. V is TRBV15 and J is TRBJ2-6, with D perhaps matching TRBD1 (5 bases). Sequencing used CD8+ T cells from peripheral blood mononuclear cells, obtained before pregnancy. This TCR derives from a female donor with multiple sclerosis, enrolled in a pregnancy study. CDR3 bases: TGTGCCACCAGCAGAGAACAGGTCTCTGGGGCCAACGTCCTGACTTTC. It specifies CATSREQVSGANVLTF.